Listed below are T cell receptor beta chains from one sample, sequenced in a study of patients and donors after allogeneic stem cell transplantation. TCRdb analysed the RT-PCR reads with MiXCR anew, one entry per CDR3 protein. The sample gives 20,000 to 30,000 distinct CDR3 sequences, 35% to 45% of which show up once; 60% to 85% is in the top ten. Sequencing was done on a sample of blood, either unsorted or a sorted T cell fraction (not recorded which). Source of these receptors: a human donor who was either an allogeneic HSCT recipient or a stem cell or donor lymphocyte infusion donor (not recorded which). It is not recorded whose cells these are; they may come from a transplant donor. Each CDR3 is given with its conserved first and last residue. D genes are given only for firm matches. Clone size is given for some rows only: seen once, a few or many times, or a class if the clone is expanded.

d_call,j_call,v_call,clone_size,cdr3_aa,cdr3_nt
TRBD1,TRBJ1-6,TRBV9,.,CASSADRGQSPLHF,TGTGCCAGCAGCGCCGACAGGGGACAGTCACCCCTCCACTTT
.,TRBJ2-1,TRBV3-1,.,CASSRLRTGNEQFF,TGTGCCAGCAGCCGATTACGGACGGGCAATGAGCAGTTCTTC
.,TRBJ1-2,TRBV29-1,few,CSVCRDPVGGYTF,TGCAGCGTATGTAGGGACCCAGTCGGTGGCTACACCTTC
TRBD2,TRBJ2-7,TRBV20-1,.,CSARVLAGGTYEQYF,TGCAGTGCTAGAGTCCTAGCGGGGGGTACCTACGAGCAGTACTTC
TRBD1,TRBJ2-7,TRBV20-1,few,CSADGTGGREQYF,TGCAGTGCTGACGGGACAGGGGGGAGGGAGCAGTACTTC
TRBD2,TRBJ2-7,TRBV4-1,.,CASSQDELAREQYF,TGCGCCAGCAGCCAAGATGAACTAGCGCGGGAGCAGTACTTC
.,TRBJ1-1,TRBV29-1,.,CSVRVNTEAFF,TGCAGCGTTCGGGTGAACACTGAAGCTTTCTTT
TRBD1,TRBJ2-7,TRBV7-7,.,CASSPGTGGRDEQYF,TGTGCCAGCAGCCCCGGGACAGGGGGGAGGGACGAGCAGTACTTC
.,TRBJ2-6,TRBV18,few,CASSPLSGANVLTF,TGTGCCAGCTCACCTTTGTCTGGGGCCAACGTCCTGACTTTC
TRBD1,TRBJ1-1,TRBV5-1,.,CASSFGQGARVTEAFF,TGCGCCAGCAGCTTTGGGCAGGGGGCGCGGGTCACTGAAGCTTTCTTT
TRBD1,TRBJ2-2,TRBV7-3,.,CASSFMGQLGTGELFF,TGTGCCAGCAGCTTCATGGGACAGTTAGGCACCGGGGAGCTGTTTTTT
TRBD2,TRBJ2-5,TRBV4-1,once,CASSQDMTSGPKETQYF,TGCGCCAGCAGCCAAGACATGACTAGCGGGCCGAAAGAGACCCAGTACTTC
.,TRBJ1-1,TRBV18,.,CASSPRGGPTEAFF,TGTGCCAGCTCACCACGGGGGGGGCCCACTGAAGCTTTCTTT
.,TRBJ1-1,TRBV6-1,few,CARTAVNTEAFF,TGTGCCAGGACAGCAGTGAACACTGAAGCTTTCTTT
.,TRBJ2-5,TRBV12-3/TRBV12-4,few,CASRLQGREKTQYF,TGTGCCAGCAGGCTCCAGGGTAGGGAGAAGACCCAGTACTTC
TRBD2,TRBJ2-3,TRBV24-1,few,CATSDLLWREPTDTQYF,TGTGCCACCAGTGACCTTCTCTGGCGGGAGCCCACAGATACGCAGTATTTT
.,TRBJ1-4,TRBV19,.,CASTPQARGGEKLFF,TGTGCCAGTACTCCCCAGGCCAGGGGAGGTGAAAAACTGTTTTTT
.,TRBJ1-1,TRBV4-1,.,CASSQIVRGNTEAFF,TGCGCCAGCAGCCAAATTGTAAGGGGCAACACTGAAGCTTTCTTT
.,TRBJ2-5,TRBV14,.,CASSQISFETQYF,TGTGCCAGCAGCCAGATAAGCTTTGAGACCCAGTACTTC
TRBD2,TRBJ2-3,TRBV12-3/TRBV12-4,.,CASSILAITDTQYF,TGTGCCAGCAGTATACTAGCGATCACAGATACGCAGTATTTT
.,TRBJ1-4,TRBV12-3/TRBV12-4,few,CASSTVRGEKLFF,TGTGCCAGCAGTACAGTCCGGGGTGAAAAACTGTTTTTT
TRBD1,TRBJ1-2,TRBV6-5,.,CASSYEYRGHGYTF,TGTGCCAGCAGTTACGAGTACAGGGGCCATGGCTACACCTTC
.,TRBJ1-1,TRBV2,many,CASSSTRGTEAFF,TGTGCCAGCAGTTCTACTCGGGGTACTGAAGCTTTCTTT
TRBD1,TRBJ2-3,TRBV10-3,.,CAISEPGTGVMPDTQYF,TGTGCCATCAGTGAGCCGGGGACAGGGGTTATGCCAGATACGCAGTATTTT
.,TRBJ1-3,TRBV10-3,.,CAILTGSSGNTIYF,TGTGCCATCTTGACTGGAAGCTCTGGAAACACCATATATTTT
.,TRBJ1-1,TRBV3-1,few,CASSQARHRTEAFF,TGTGCCAGCAGCCAAGCCCGTCACCGCACTGAAGCTTTCTTT
.,TRBJ1-5,TRBV7-9,.,CASSLNPAQPQHF,TGTGCCAGCAGCTTAAACCCAGCCCAGCCCCAGCATTTT
.,TRBJ2-2,TRBV29-1,many,CSALRQAGGGELFF,TGCAGCGCTTTGAGACAGGCCGGGGGCGGGGAGCTGTTTTTT
TRBD1,TRBJ1-5,TRBV7-9,.,CASSWDRGNQPQHF,TGTGCCAGCAGCTGGGACAGGGGGAATCAGCCCCAGCATTTT
TRBD2,TRBJ2-4,TRBV12-3/TRBV12-4,few,CASSLGGGAVIQYF,TGTGCCAGCAGTTTAGGCGGGGGGGCTGTCATTCAGTACTTC
TRBD1,TRBJ1-5,TRBV5-1,few,CASSPGTGGNNQPQHF,TGCGCCAGCAGCCCCGGGACAGGGGGGAACAATCAGCCCCAGCATTTT